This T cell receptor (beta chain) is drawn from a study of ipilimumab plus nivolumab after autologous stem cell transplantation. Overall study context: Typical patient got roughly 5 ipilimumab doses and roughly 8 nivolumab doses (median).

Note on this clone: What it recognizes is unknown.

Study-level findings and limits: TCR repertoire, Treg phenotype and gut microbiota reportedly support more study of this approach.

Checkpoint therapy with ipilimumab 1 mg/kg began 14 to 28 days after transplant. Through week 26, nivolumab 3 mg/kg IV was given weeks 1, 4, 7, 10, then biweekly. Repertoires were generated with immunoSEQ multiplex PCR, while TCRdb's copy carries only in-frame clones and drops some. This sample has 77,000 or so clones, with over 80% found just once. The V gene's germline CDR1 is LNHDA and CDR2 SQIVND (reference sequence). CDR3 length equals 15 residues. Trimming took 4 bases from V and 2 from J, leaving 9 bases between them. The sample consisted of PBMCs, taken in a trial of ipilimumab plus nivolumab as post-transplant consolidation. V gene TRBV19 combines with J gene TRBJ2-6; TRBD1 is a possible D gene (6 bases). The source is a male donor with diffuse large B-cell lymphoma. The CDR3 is CASSKQGTGANVLTF. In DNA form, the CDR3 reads TGTGCCAGTAGTAAACAGGGAACTGGGGCCAACGTCCTGACTTTC.